These T cell receptor beta chains were read from a single sample in a study of CD8+CD57+ T cells in acquired aplastic anemia. TCRdb re-derived calls from the reads in MiXCR, one entry per CDR3 protein. The table includes 160,000 or so distinct CDR3 sequences, over 40% detected once. Material: sorted CD4+, CD8+, or CD8+CD57+ T cells (not recorded which) from PBMCs. These receptor sequences come from a human donor with aplastic anemia. Both conserved end residues are part of each CDR3. A D gene is named only where the DNA matches it firmly. Part of the rows lack a size; the others show once, few, many or a class for expanded clones.

D gene | J gene | V gene | clone size | CDR3 protein | CDR3 DNA
TRBD1 | TRBJ1-5 | TRBV7-2 | - | CASSPVDRGNQPQHF | TGTGCCAGCAGTCCGGTGGACAGGGGGAATCAGCCCCAGCATTTT
TRBD1 | TRBJ1-4 | TRBV2 | - | CASGGQGKDEKLFF | TGTGCCAGCGGAGGACAGGGCAAGGACGAAAAACTGTTTTTT
- | TRBJ1-6 | TRBV9 | few | CASSVALGNSPLHF | TGTGCCAGCAGCGTAGCTCTGGGGAATTCACCCCTCCACTTT
TRBD1 | TRBJ1-1 | TRBV24-1 | - | CATSDLPGTGDAVTEAFF | TGTGCCACCAGTGACCTTCCCGGGACAGGGGATGCGGTGACTGAAGCTTTCTTT
TRBD1 | TRBJ1-6 | TRBV4-3 | - | CASSQVGTGGSPLHF | TGCGCCAGCAGCCAAGTAGGGACAGGAGGTTCACCCCTCCACTTT
- | TRBJ1-5 | TRBV19 | many | CASTWGRGNQPQHF | TGTGCCAGTACCTGGGGGAGAGGCAATCAGCCCCAGCATTTT
- | TRBJ2-6 | TRBV15 | - | CATSRDQGGANVLTF | TGTGCCACCAGCAGAGATCAGGGGGGGGCCAACGTCCTGACTTTC
- | TRBJ1-5 | TRBV19 | many | CASKRGAGSNQPQHF | TGTGCCAGTAAACGGGGGGCTGGCAGCAATCAGCCCCAGCATTTT
TRBD2 | TRBJ2-3 | TRBV12-3/TRBV12-4 | many | CASSQGVGTRYSADTQYF | TGTGCCAGCAGTCAGGGTGTGGGGACTAGATATAGCGCAGATACGCAGTATTTT
- | TRBJ2-2 | TRBV29-1 | - | CSVGARGGTGELFF | TGCAGCGTGGGGGCCAGGGGGGGCACCGGGGAGCTGTTCTTT
- | TRBJ2-5 | TRBV24-1 | - | CATSDPRTTSETQYF | TGTGCCACCAGTGATCCCAGGACTACTAGTGAGACCCAGTACTTC
- | TRBJ2-7 | TRBV7-2 | many | CASSISYEQYF | TGTGCCAGCAGTATCAGCTACGAGCAGTACTTC
- | TRBJ1-2 | TRBV20-1 | once | CSANPDRSYGYTF | TGCAGTGCTAACCCCGACAGAAGCTATGGCTACACCTTC
TRBD2 | TRBJ2-7 | TRBV15 | few | CATSRVRGGNEQYF | TGTGCCACCAGCAGAGTACGGGGGGGCAACGAGCAGTACTTC
- | TRBJ2-3 | TRBV24-1 | few | CATSGSGGTQYF | TGTGCCACCAGTGGGAGTGGAGGTACGCAGTATTTT
- | TRBJ2-3 | TRBV10-3 | few | CAISEGLHTDTQYF | TGTGCCATCAGTGAGGGACTGCACACAGATACGCAGTATTTT
- | TRBJ1-4 | TRBV20-1 | many | CSAREGTGEKLFF | TGCAGTGCTAGAGAAGGGACTGGTGAAAAACTGTTTTTT
TRBD2 | TRBJ2-1 | TRBV4-2 | - | CASSQAPTSGRREQFF | TGTGCCAGCAGCCAAGCCCCGACTAGCGGGAGAAGAGAGCAGTTCTTC
TRBD1 | TRBJ1-1 | TRBV19 | - | CASSPRTGGANTEAFF | TGTGCCAGTAGTCCAAGGACAGGGGGCGCTAACACTGAAGCTTTCTTT
- | TRBJ1-3 | TRBV5-6 | many | CASRGSGNTIYF | TGTGCCAGCAGGGGTTCTGGAAACACCATATATTTT
- | TRBJ1-4 | TRBV9 | - | CASSDGGEGNEKLFF | TGTGCCAGCAGCGATGGAGGCGAGGGTAATGAAAAACTGTTTTTT
TRBD2 | TRBJ2-1 | TRBV24-1 | few | CATSVLEREGREQFF | TGTGCCACCAGTGTCCTCGAGCGGGAGGGCCGTGAGCAGTTCTTC
- | TRBJ1-1 | TRBV2 | - | CASRKTEPRNTEAFF | TGTGCCAGCAGAAAAACAGAACCAAGGAACACTGAAGCTTTCTTT
- | TRBJ1-1 | TRBV29-1 | - | CSVGEGRFTEAFF | TGCAGCGTTGGCGAGGGCCGTTTCACTGAAGCTTTCTTT
- | TRBJ2-5 | TRBV29-1 | - | CSVGSGSRETQYF | TGCAGCGTGGGGTCAGGGTCGAGGGAGACCCAGTACTTC
TRBD2 | TRBJ2-3 | TRBV19 | - | CASSIAGRGTDTQYF | TGTGCCAGTAGTATAGCGGGGAGGGGCACAGATACGCAGTATTTT
- | TRBJ2-1 | TRBV10-3 | few | CASRITTTNRNEQFF | TGTGCCAGCAGGATTACGACGACAAATCGGAATGAGCAGTTCTTC
- | TRBJ1-2 | TRBV20-1 | - | CSASRRMGGDYGYTF | TGCAGTGCTAGCCGGCGTATGGGAGGGGACTATGGCTACACCTTC
- | TRBJ1-1 | TRBV5-6 | - | CASSPWAVNTEAFF | TGTGCCAGCAGCCCCTGGGCGGTTAACACTGAAGCTTTCTTT
- | TRBJ1-2 | TRBV6-1 | many | CASSPLPGRQGAWFYGYTF | TGTGCCAGCAGTCCTCTACCGGGACGCCAAGGGGCGTGGTTCTATGGCTACACCTTC
TRBD1 | TRBJ2-7 | TRBV19 | - | CASGTGAYGQYF | TGTGCTAGTGGGACAGGAGCCTACGGGCAGTACTTC
TRBD2 | TRBJ2-3 | TRBV7-7 | - | CASSLSGAHTDTQYF | TGTGCTAGCAGCTTGAGCGGGGCGCACACAGATACGCAGTATTTT
TRBD1 | TRBJ1-4 | TRBV7-6 | many | CASSSRDRAKNEKLFF | TGTGCCAGCAGCTCACGGGACAGGGCCAAAAATGAAAAACTGTTTTTT
- | TRBJ1-6 | TRBV5-1 | many | CASSLAESSYNSPLHF | TGCGCCAGCAGCTTGGCGGAAAGCTCCTATAATTCACCCCTCCACTTT
TRBD1 | TRBJ2-5 | TRBV20-1 | - | CSARGDSSQETQYF | TGCAGTGCTAGGGGGGACAGTAGCCAAGAGACCCAGTACTTC
- | TRBJ2-1 | TRBV12-3/TRBV12-4 | many | CASSGSSSYNEQFF | TGTGCCAGCAGCGGGAGCAGCTCCTACAATGAGCAGTTCTTC
- | TRBJ2-7 | TRBV7-9 | few | CASSSGTGEQYF | TGTGCCAGCAGCTCGGGGACCGGCGAGCAGTACTTC
- | TRBJ2-1 | TRBV9 | many | CASSSRTTSSYNEQFF | TGTGCCAGCAGCTCCAGGACCACCAGCTCCTACAATGAGCAGTTCTTC
- | TRBJ2-3 | TRBV9 | - | CASSVAGGSTDTQYF | TGTGCCAGCAGCGTAGCTGGGGGGAGCACAGATACGCAGTATTTT
- | TRBJ1-3 | TRBV25-1 | - | CASTIGQGNTIYF | TGTGCCAGCACTATAGGACAGGGAAACACCATATATTTT
TRBD2 | TRBJ2-3 | TRBV7-8 | many | CASSRGAAGVGADTQYF | TGTGCCAGCAGCCGAGGGGCAGCGGGAGTCGGGGCAGATACGCAGTATTTT
TRBD1 | TRBJ1-2 | TRBV19 | - | CASSISVGTGVAYGYTF | TGTGCCAGTAGTATATCCGTAGGGACAGGGGTGGCCTATGGCTACACCTTC
- | TRBJ1-5 | TRBV6-1 | many | CASGRVSNQPQHF | TGTGCCAGCGGGAGGGTGAGCAATCAGCCCCAGCATTTT
TRBD1 | TRBJ1-2 | TRBV28 | few | CASSSGQVWSWYGYTF | TGTGCCAGCAGTTCGGGACAGGTTTGGTCGTGGTATGGCTACACCTTC
TRBD1 | TRBJ1-2 | TRBV19 | many | CASSTESGRGYVGYTF | TGTGCCAGTAGCACAGAGAGCGGCAGGGGGTATGTTGGCTACACCTTC
- | TRBJ2-2 | TRBV6-2/TRBV6-3 | - | CASSYTTGGVTGELFF | TGTGCCAGCAGTTACACTACTGGCGGAGTCACCGGGGAGCTGTTTTTT
TRBD1 | TRBJ2-5 | TRBV20-1 | - | CSARDPGQGKETQYF | TGCAGTGCTAGAGATCCAGGACAGGGAAAAGAGACCCAGTACTTC
TRBD1 | TRBJ1-1 | TRBV10-3 | - | CATKGDRDSVEAFF | TGTGCCACAAAGGGGGACAGGGATAGCGTTGAAGCTTTCTTT
TRBD1 | TRBJ1-6 | TRBV15 | medium-sized | CATSSETGNSPLHF | TGTGCCACCAGCAGCGAGACAGGGAATTCACCCCTCCACTTT
TRBD1 | TRBJ2-7 | TRBV9 | - | CASSGRTGSHEQYF | TGTGCCAGCAGCGGGAGGACAGGGAGCCACGAGCAGTACTTC
- | TRBJ2-6 | TRBV5-6 | - | CASSPVASGSGANVLTF | TGTGCCAGCAGCCCTGTGGCGTCAGGGTCTGGGGCCAACGTCCTGACTTTC
- | TRBJ2-5 | TRBV7-2 | many | CASSLARQETQYF | TGTGCCAGCAGTCTAGCGCGACAGGAGACCCAGTACTTC
TRBD2 | TRBJ2-2 | TRBV10-3 | - | CASGLAELFF | TGTGCCTCCGGACTAGCGGAGCTGTTTTTT
- | TRBJ2-3 | TRBV5-1 | few | CASTLSLSSDARYF | TGCGCCAGCACCCTTTCTCTCTCGTCTGACGCGCGGTATTTT
TRBD1 | TRBJ1-3 | TRBV6-5 | - | CASSYHGQGATIYF | TGTGCCAGCAGTTACCATGGACAGGGGGCCACCATATATTTT
- | TRBJ1-6 | TRBV5-1 | - | CASSQEQYYNSPLHF | TGCGCCAGCAGCCAGGAACAGTACTATAATTCACCCCTCCACTTT
TRBD1 | TRBJ2-1 | TRBV12-3/TRBV12-4 | many | CASSRTGVDEQFF | TGTGCCAGCAGTCGGACAGGGGTGGATGAGCAGTTCTTC
TRBD2 | TRBJ2-3 | TRBV6-2/TRBV6-3 | many | CASSGLAGADTQYF | TGTGCCAGCAGTGGACTAGCGGGAGCAGATACGCAGTATTTT